These 27 T cell receptor beta chains came from one sample sequenced in a study of CD8 T cells in ankylosing spondylitis. Each CDR3 protein is one row after TCRdb ran MiXCR on the 5' RACE reads. The repertoire consists of a few hundred thousand distinct CDR3 sequences, with around 10% occurring once and the leading ten covering less than 8%. The sample taken for sequencing was blood, either unsorted or a sorted T cell fraction (not recorded which). Receptor source: a male donor with ankylosing spondylitis or in good health (not recorded which).

The sample holds many counts of this clonotype. The chain uses TRBV20-1 and TRBJ2-1; a weak D match, TRBD2 (6 bases). Germline V lookup: CDR1 DFQATT, CDR2 SNEGSKA (reference sequence). V was trimmed by 3 bases and J by 4 bases, leaving 10 bases between them. This CDR3 comprises 13 residues. CDR3 in DNA: TGCAGTGCTAGGCGGGACTTATACAATGAGCAGTTCTTC. Its protein is CSARRDLYNEQFF.

V is TRBV11-1 and J is TRBJ2-7, with D possibly being TRBD1 (5 bases). This CDR3 spans 13 amino acids. Trimming left V 1 base short and J 7 bases short, with 11 bases between. From germline, CDR1 is SGHAT and CDR2 FQDESV (reference sequence). The CDR3 reads CASSLVGRDEQYF. As DNA, the CDR3 is TGTGCCAGCAGCTTAGTGGGGCGTGATGAGCAGTACTTC.

The V call is TRBV20-1, the J call TRBJ2-1; 10 nucleotides align to TRBD2. The germline V gene has CDR1 DFQATT and CDR2 SNEGSKA (reference sequence). Trimming at V came to 0 bases and at J to 5 bases, leaving 10 bases not matched to a gene. The CDR3 is 17 residues long. The CDR3 DNA sequence: TGCAGTGCTAGAGATGGATTAACTAGCGGGATCGACAATGAGCAGTTCTTC. This translates into CSARDGLTSGIDNEQFF.

The CDR3 loop is CSARTGGSSSYNEQFF. DNA for the CDR3: TGCAGTGCTAGAACAGGGGGATCGAGCTCCTACAATGAGCAGTTCTTC. The chain recombines TRBV20-1 with TRBJ2-1; 8 nucleotides line up with TRBD1. CDR3 length equals 16 residues. From germline, CDR1 is DFQATT and CDR2 SNEGSKA (reference sequence). The V and J ends lost 2 bases and 0 bases, in that order; junction bases with no gene match: 6.

This clonotype was counted many times. The chain couples TRBV5-1 to TRBJ1-1; D might be TRBD1 (5 bases). This CDR3 region has 15 residues. Germline assignment: CDR1 SGHRS and CDR2 YFSETQ. Trimming left V 2 bases short and J 6 bases short, with 17 bases between. DNA for the CDR3: TGCGCCAGCAGCTTTATCGGGGCTCCTAGGGCTGAAGCTTTCTTT. It codes for CASSFIGAPRAEAFF.

Many counts were recorded for this clonotype. The rearrangement links TRBV5-1 to TRBJ2-2; 11 bases align to TRBD1. The CDR3 spans 16 residues. V shed 4 bases and J 4 bases; nucleotides not matched to a gene: 6. Germline V CDR1 and CDR2: SGHRS, YFSETQ. CDR3 amino acids: CASSLDRGQFTGELFF. The CDR3 DNA is TGCGCCAGCAGCCTGGACAGGGGGCAGTTCACCGGGGAGCTGTTTTTT.

Ten or more counts support this clonotype. This chain joins TRBV12-3 or TRBV12-4 and TRBJ1-6; D uncertain. Trimming left V 10 bases short and J 7 bases short, with 14 bases between. The CDR3 runs to 13 residues. DNA of the CDR3: TGTGCCACCAAGCCGGCGGTAAATTCACCCCTCCACTTT. Its translation is CATKPAVNSPLHF.

This clonotype was observed at least ten times. The CDR3 nucleotides are TGTGCCAGTACAACAGGCAACTATGGCTACACCTTC. Encoded protein: CASTTGNYGYTF. The chain combines TRBV5-6 with TRBJ1-2, with TRBD1 as a possible D gene (5 bases). This CDR3 is built from 12 residues. V was clipped by 8 bases and J by 2 bases, with 10 bases between them. Germline CDR1 is SGHDT and CDR2 is YYEEEE.

This clonotype was seen at least ten times. The J gene is TRBJ2-7, the V gene TRBV20-1, with D tentatively TRBD2 (5 bases). V lost 5 bases and J lost 2, with 13 bases in between. Per the germline V gene, CDR1 is DFQATT and CDR2 is SNEGSKA (reference sequence). The CDR3 sequence is 13 residues long. The CDR3 DNA is TGCAGTGCTGACGGAAGCGGACCCTACGAGCAGTACTTC. Translated, it gives CSADGSGPYEQYF.

This clonotype was seen just once. A junction end diverges from the germline sequence, so it may reflect a read error. The V call is TRBV7-6, the J call TRBJ2-3; D tentatively fits TRBD1 or TRBD2 (6 bases each). Germline lookup yields CDR1 SGHVS and CDR2 FNYEAQ. This CDR3 has 19 residues. The CDR3 region has the DNA TGTGCCAGCAACTTAAAGGGGACACGACTAGGGAATAGCAGAGATACGCAGTATTTT. This encodes CASNLKGTRLGNSRDTQYF. The complete variable domain, with remaining parts taken from reference TRBV7-6 and TRBJ2-3, reads GAGVSQSPRYKVTKRGQDVALRCDPISGHVSLYWYRQALGQGPEFLTYFNYEAQQDKSGLPNDRFSAERPEGSISTLTIQRTEQRDSAMYRCASNLKGTRLGNSRDTQYFGPGTRLTVL.

V usage is TRBV6-2 or TRBV6-3 and J usage is TRBJ1-5, with D possibly TRBD1 on 5 matching bases. The germline V and J ends were trimmed by 5 bases and 3 bases, with 17 bases remaining between them. Per germline, CDR1 MNHEY and CDR2 SVGEGT. The CDR3 is 16 amino acids. CDR3 loop: CASSRGKELFNQPQHF. The CDR3 nucleotides are TGTGCCAGCAGTCGGGGGAAAGAACTATTCAATCAGCCCCAGCATTTT.

The chain uses TRBV7-3 and TRBJ2-3; D gene uncertain. Trimming removed 3 bases from V and 2 bases from J, with 15 bases in between. There are 16 residues in the CDR3. Germline V gives CDR1 SGHTA, CDR2 FQGTGA. The CDR3 here is CASSFGPTSFTDTQYF. In DNA, the CDR3 is TGTGCCAGCAGCTTCGGACCAACTTCTTTCACAGATACGCAGTATTTT.

This clonotype was found a few times. A much more abundant neighbour one base away suggests this may be a read error. Because the CDR3 is missing its conserved closing phenylalanine or tryptophan, this is likely a read error. The chain employs TRBV12-3 or TRBV12-4 and TRBJ1-2; D is perhaps TRBD1 (6 bases). The CDR3 length is 13 residues. V was trimmed by 5 bases and J by 4 bases, leaving 11 bases between them. The CDR3 bases are TGTGCCAGCAGTGGAGGGGGGGGCTATGGCTACACCCTC. Protein: CASSGGGGYGYTL.

This clonotype was picked up a small number of times. The chain employs TRBV11-2 and TRBJ2-4; 7 bases fit TRBD1. This CDR3 has 16 amino acids. V trimming: 2 bases; J trimming: 0 bases; junction bases outside the gene matches: 4. CDR1 is SGHAT, CDR2 FQNNGV, per germline. For the CDR3, the DNA is TGTGCCAGCAGCTTAAGGTCAGGGGGAGCCAAAAACATTCAGTACTTC. This encodes CASSLRSGGAKNIQYF.

The table lists this clonotype with many counts. V and J are TRBV28 and TRBJ2-1; 8 bases line up with TRBD1. CDR1 is MDHEN, CDR2 SYDVKM, per germline. The V gene end was trimmed by 5 bases and the J gene end by 3 bases; junction bases not matched to a gene: 6. The CDR3 has 15 residues. The CDR3 nucleotides are TGTGCCAGCAGTCCTCTAGGACAGGGCTACAATGAGCAGTTCTTC. It codes for CASSPLGQGYNEQFF.

This clonotype turned up a few times. This sequence joins TRBV5-1 and TRBJ2-6; D might be TRBD1 or TRBD2, each matching 5 bases. This CDR3 region has 15 residues. Germline V gives CDR1 SGHRS, CDR2 YFSETQ. The germline V and J ends were trimmed by 4 bases and 1 base, with 9 bases remaining between them. CDR3 protein: CASSLWGSGANVLTF. The DNA for the CDR3 is TGCGCCAGCAGCCTCTGGGGGTCTGGGGCCAACGTCCTGACTTTC.

This clonotype came up a few times. J is TRBJ2-7 and V is TRBV5-4; 13 positions agree with TRBD2. Germline V gives CDR1 SGHNT, CDR2 YYREEE (reference sequence). CDR3 length: 15 residues. The V and J ends lost 4 bases and 2 bases, in that order; junction bases with no gene match: 3. The CDR3, as DNA: TGTGCCAGCAGCGCGGGACTAGCGGGAACCTACGAGCAGTACTTC. It yields the protein CASSAGLAGTYEQYF.

V is TRBV7-2 and J is TRBJ2-1; 13 nucleotides align to TRBD2. The V and J ends lost 1 base and 6 bases, in that order; junction bases with no gene match: 3. This CDR3 has 16 amino acids. Germline V gene lookup returns CDR1 SGHTA and CDR2 FQGNSA. CDR3 nucleotide sequence: TGTGCCAGCAGCTTAGTAGGGACTAGCGGGGTCAATGAGCAGTTCTTC. This codes for CASSLVGTSGVNEQFF. Filled out from reference TRBV7-2 and TRBJ2-1, the complete variable domain reads GAGVSQSPSNKVTEKGKDVELRCDPISGHTALYWYRQSLGQGLEFLIYFQGNSAPDKSGLPSDRFSAERTGGSVSTLTIQRTQQEDSAVYLCASSLVGTSGVNEQFFGPGTRLTVL.

This clonotype was detected many times. The chain combines TRBV4-1 with TRBJ2-7; a weak D match, TRBD2 (6 bases). The V end was cut by 4 bases, the J end by 2 bases, with 15 bases between. The CDR3 totals 15 residues. Per germline, CDR1 MGHRA and CDR2 YSYEKL. The CDR3 region has the DNA TGCGCCAGCAGCCTCCGGGCGGAGGGCACCTACGAGCAGTACTTC. Translated: CASSLRAEGTYEQYF.

This clonotype was observed a few times. The CDR3 here is CASSEEQGAPGNTIYF. In nucleotides, the CDR3 is TGTGCCAGCAGTGAAGAGCAGGGGGCCCCTGGAAACACCATATATTTT. The gene calls are TRBV6-1 and TRBJ1-3, with 8 bases identical to TRBD1. Unmatched junction bases numbered 4, after V lost 1 base and J lost 2 bases. CDR1 and CDR2 (germline): MNHNS, SASEGT. This CDR3 is 16 amino acids long.

This clonotype has just one count. This could be a read error, since a much larger clone is one nucleotide away. The V and J genes are TRBV9 and TRBJ2-3; 7 bases match TRBD2. The CDR3 is 15 residues long. CDR1 SGDLS and CDR2 YYNGEE come from the germline V gene. CDR3 nucleotide sequence: TGTGTCAGCAGTTCATCCAGCGGGGCCACAGATACGCAGTATTTT. As protein: CVSSSSSGATDTQYF.

This clonotype was counted many times. The chain uses TRBV20-1 and TRBJ2-3, with TRBD2 matching over 8 bases. Germline loops: CDR1 DFQATT, CDR2 SNEGSKA (reference sequence). CDR3 size: 14 residues. The junction had 10 bases not matched to a gene; V was cut back by 5 bases and J by 6 bases. The CDR3 sequence is CSADGFAGGDTQYF. CDR3 DNA: TGCAGTGCTGACGGGTTTGCGGGAGGCGATACGCAGTATTTT.

This clonotype was counted ten times or more. The chain has TRBV12-3 or TRBV12-4 and TRBJ1-2, with 10 bases that match TRBD1. The V gene end was trimmed by 6 bases and the J gene end by 4 bases; junction bases not matched to a gene: 14. The CDR3 has 17 amino acids. CDR3 amino acids: CASSTVPGQGSGYGYTF. The CDR3, as DNA: TGTGCCAGCAGCACCGTCCCGGGACAGGGGTCGGGCTATGGCTACACCTTC.

The V and J genes are TRBV6-5 and TRBJ1-4, with TRBD1 identical over 10 bases. Germline V gene lookup returns CDR1 MNHEY and CDR2 SVGAGI. The junction had 4 bases not matched to a gene; V was cut back by 2 bases and J by 7 bases. The CDR3 runs 15 residues. The CDR3 spells CASSYGTGASEKLFF. Here the CDR3 DNA reads TGTGCCAGCAGTTACGGGACAGGGGCGAGTGAAAAACTGTTTTTT.

This clonotype was recorded a few times. The CDR3 DNA reads TGTGCCAGCAGCCTTACCGGGACCACGGAAAACATTCAGTACTTC. This codes for CASSLTGTTENIQYF. The chain uses TRBV12-3 or TRBV12-4 and TRBJ2-4; D assignment may be TRBD1 or TRBD2 (5 bases each). The CDR3 totals 15 residues. V was pared by 6 bases and J by 5 bases, with 17 bases between.

The CDR3 region is CASSALARQGLGTDTQYF. The CDR3 DNA reads as TGTGCCAGCAGTGCCCTGGCCCGTCAGGGGCTGGGCACAGATACGCAGTATTTT. The chain recombines TRBV25-1 with TRBJ2-3; tentatively, D is TRBD1 (6 bases). V was cut by 4 bases and J by 1 base, with 21 bases left in between. CDR1 is MGHDK and CDR2 is SYGVNS in the germline V gene. The CDR3 runs 18 residues.

CDR3 amino acids: CASSGPVNTGELFF. The CDR3 nucleotides read TGTGCCAGCAGCGGACCGGTGAACACCGGGGAGCTGTTTTTT. V gene TRBV21-1 combines with J gene TRBJ2-2. TRBV21-1 is a pseudogene segment. CDR3 length: 14 amino acids.